The clone carrying this TCR beta chain was recorded many times. Its target is unknown. The data belong to a study of regulatory T cells in long-lasting Graves disease. Study conclusions and caveats: Persistent disease preferred TRBV28, TRBJ1-2 and TRBJ2-5; new disease, TRBV20-1 and TRBJ2-1. New patients shared 800 to 1,000 public clonotypes, fewer than the approximately 2,500 shared by persistent patients.

The CDR3 has 15 residues. Germline CDR1 reads ENHRY; CDR2 reads SYGVKD. V was trimmed by 0 bases and J by 4 bases, leaving 12 bases between them. In building TCR beta libraries, iRepertoire HTBI primers were used together with Arm-PCR of CDR3 regions. MiXCR, applied by TCRdb to the multiplex PCR reads, yields one record per CDR3 protein. The data show about 290,000 distinct CDR3 sequences, 20% to 25% seen once. As for time point: persistent/refractory GD, antithyroid drugs over 5 years with positive TRAb. PBMC RNA was the source of the TCR library. Patients met American Thyroid Association criteria for Graves' disease.

The source of this sequence is a female donor with Graves disease. The V and J genes are TRBV10-3 and TRBJ1-1; D is perhaps TRBD1 (6 bases). Sequencing used peripheral blood mononuclear cells (PBMCs), obtained when the disease was refractory, from a patient treated with antithyroid drugs. The CDR3 DNA reads as TGTGCCATCAGTGAGTCGACAGAGGGGGGCACTGAAGCTTTCTTT. This translates into CAISESTEGGTEAFF.